Below are 2 T cell receptor beta chains sequenced from a single sample in a study of CD8+ T cells in alopecia areata. RNA extraction was followed by reverse transcription into cDNA, which acted as the sequencing template. Profiled with immunoSEQ multiplex PCR; TCRdb holds only in-frame clones, not every one. The profile covers roughly 200,000 clones, with roughly 53% appearing a single time and about 10% taken by the ten largest. Treatment of the sample: oral pan-JAK inhibitor, 5-10 mg twice daily. The source material was CD8+ T cells sorted from blood, sampled at week 24, from a patient treated with tofacitinib. Every receptor here comes from a human donor with alopecia areata.

The rearrangement joins TRBV29-1 to TRBJ2-7, with 9 bases that match TRBD1. Germline values: CDR1 SQVTM, CDR2 ANQGSEA. The CDR3 runs to 13 residues. J gave up 2 bases and V 6 bases, and 5 bases lay outside the gene matches. CDR3: CSVRTGDTYEQYF. The CDR3 DNA reads as TGCAGCGTCCGGACAGGGGATACCTACGAGCAGTACTTC.

The sample holds a few counts of this clone. The gene calls are TRBV12-5 and TRBJ2-1; the D gene is possibly TRBD1 (6 bases). V lost 8 bases, J lost 4 bases, and 18 bases lay in between. From germline, CDR1 is LGHNT and CDR2 FRNRAP. This CDR3 has 15 amino acids. CDR3 region: CASLPQGPFYNEQFF. CDR3 DNA: TGTGCTAGTCTCCCTCAGGGGCCCTTTTACAATGAGCAGTTCTTC.